This T cell receptor beta chain came from a study of neoadjuvant nivolumab and ipilimumab in lung cancer. Clones were read by immunoSEQ multiplex PCR, and TCRdb kept only the in-frame ones, dropping some. This sample carries about 9,000 clones, 75% to 90% of them seen once, and the ten largest clones take around 8%. V was pared by 0 bases and J by 2 bases, with 13 bases between. There are 16 residues in the CDR3. Per the germline V gene, CDR1 is LNHNV and CDR2 is YYDKDF (reference sequence). The TCR was taken from an adult with non-small cell lung cancer. Specimen: tumor tissue, collected after neoadjuvant nivolumab, alone or with ipilimumab, at or shortly before surgery. J is TRBJ1-2 and V is TRBV15; D perhaps matches TRBD1 (5 bases). The CDR3 DNA reads TGTGCCACCAGCAGAGATTTCCTGGCAGGGAACTATGGCTACACCTTC. Translating gives CATSRDFLAGNYGYTF.